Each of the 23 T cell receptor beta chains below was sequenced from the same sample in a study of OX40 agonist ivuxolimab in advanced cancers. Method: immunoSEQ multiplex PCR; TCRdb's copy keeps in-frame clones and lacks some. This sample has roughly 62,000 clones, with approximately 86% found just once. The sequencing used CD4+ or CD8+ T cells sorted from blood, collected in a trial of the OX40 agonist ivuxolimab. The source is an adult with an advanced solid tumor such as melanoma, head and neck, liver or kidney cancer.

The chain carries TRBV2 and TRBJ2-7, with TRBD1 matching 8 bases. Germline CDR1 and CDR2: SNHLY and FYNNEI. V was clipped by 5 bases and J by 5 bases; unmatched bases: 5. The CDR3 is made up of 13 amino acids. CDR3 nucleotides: TGTGCCAGCAGTTTCAGGGGGCTCGACGAGCAGTACTTC. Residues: CASSFRGLDEQYF.

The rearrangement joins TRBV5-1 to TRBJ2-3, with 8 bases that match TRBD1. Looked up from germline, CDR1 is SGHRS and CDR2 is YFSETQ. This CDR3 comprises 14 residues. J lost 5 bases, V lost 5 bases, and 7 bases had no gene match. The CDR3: CASRDQGAEDTQYF. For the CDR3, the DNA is TGCGCCAGCAGGGACCAGGGGGCGGAAGATACGCAGTATTTT.

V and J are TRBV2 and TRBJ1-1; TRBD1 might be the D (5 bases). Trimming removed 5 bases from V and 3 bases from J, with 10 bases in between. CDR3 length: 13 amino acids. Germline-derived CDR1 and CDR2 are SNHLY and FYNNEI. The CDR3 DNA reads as TGTGCCAGCAGTACCAGGGTTGACACTGAAGCTTTCTTT. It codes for CASSTRVDTEAFF.

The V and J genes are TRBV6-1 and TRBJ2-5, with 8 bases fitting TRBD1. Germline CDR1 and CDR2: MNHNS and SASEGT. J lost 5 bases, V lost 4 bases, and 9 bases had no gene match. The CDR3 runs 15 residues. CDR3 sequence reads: CASSARTGFGETQYF. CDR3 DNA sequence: TGTGCCAGCAGTGCCCGGACAGGGTTCGGCGAGACCCAGTACTTC.

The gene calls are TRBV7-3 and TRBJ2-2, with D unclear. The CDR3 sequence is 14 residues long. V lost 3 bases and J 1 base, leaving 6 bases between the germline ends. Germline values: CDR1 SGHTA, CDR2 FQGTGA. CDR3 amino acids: CASSFHQNTGELFF. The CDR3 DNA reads TGTGCCAGCAGCTTCCACCAGAACACCGGGGAGCTGTTTTTT. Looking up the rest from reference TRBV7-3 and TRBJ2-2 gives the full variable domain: GAGVSQTPSNKVTEKGKYVELRCDPISGHTALYWYRQSLGQGPEFLIYFQGTGAADDSGLPNDRFFAVRPEGSVSTLKIQRTERGDSAVYLCASSFHQNTGELFFGEGSRLTVL.

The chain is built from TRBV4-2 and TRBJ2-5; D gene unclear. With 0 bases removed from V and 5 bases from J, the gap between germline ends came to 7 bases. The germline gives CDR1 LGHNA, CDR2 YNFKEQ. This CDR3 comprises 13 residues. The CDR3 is CASSQDRVETQYF. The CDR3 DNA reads TGTGCCAGCAGCCAAGATCGGGTGGAGACCCAGTACTTC.

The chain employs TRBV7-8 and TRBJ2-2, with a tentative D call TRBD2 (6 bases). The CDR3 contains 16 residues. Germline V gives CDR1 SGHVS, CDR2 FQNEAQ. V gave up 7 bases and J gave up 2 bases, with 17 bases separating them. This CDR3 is CASTPRGRGNTGELFF. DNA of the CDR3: TGTGCCAGCACCCCGCGAGGGCGGGGCAACACCGGGGAGCTGTTTTTT. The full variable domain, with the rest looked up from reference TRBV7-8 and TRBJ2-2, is GAGVSQSPRYKVAKRGQDVALRCDPISGHVSLFWYQQALGQGPEFLTYFQNEAQLDKSGLPSDRFFAERPEGSVSTLKIQRTQQEDSAVYLCASTPRGRGNTGELFFGEGSRLTVL.

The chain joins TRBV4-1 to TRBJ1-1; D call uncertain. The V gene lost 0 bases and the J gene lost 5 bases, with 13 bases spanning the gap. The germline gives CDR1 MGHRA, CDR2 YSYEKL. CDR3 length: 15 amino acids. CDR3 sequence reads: CASSQEWQLRTEAFF. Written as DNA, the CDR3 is TGCGCCAGCAGCCAAGAGTGGCAGCTTCGAACTGAAGCTTTCTTT.

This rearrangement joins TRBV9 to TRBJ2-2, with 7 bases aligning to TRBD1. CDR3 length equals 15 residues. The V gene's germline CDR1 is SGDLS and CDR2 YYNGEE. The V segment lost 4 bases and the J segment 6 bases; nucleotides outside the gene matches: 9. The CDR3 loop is CASSTNRGLAGELFF. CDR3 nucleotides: TGTGCCAGCAGCACCAACAGGGGATTGGCCGGGGAGCTGTTTTTT.

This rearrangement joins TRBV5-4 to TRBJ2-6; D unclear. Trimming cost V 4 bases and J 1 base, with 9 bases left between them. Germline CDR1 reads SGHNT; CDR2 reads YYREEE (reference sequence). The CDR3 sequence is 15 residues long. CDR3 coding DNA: TGTGCCAGCAGCCGTGAAGGGTCTGGGGCCAACGTCCTGACTTTC. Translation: CASSREGSGANVLTF.

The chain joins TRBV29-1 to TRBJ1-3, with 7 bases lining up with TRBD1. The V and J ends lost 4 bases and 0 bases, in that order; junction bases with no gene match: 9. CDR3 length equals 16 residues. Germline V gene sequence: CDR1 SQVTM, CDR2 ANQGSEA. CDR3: CSVGGGTDPSGNTIYF. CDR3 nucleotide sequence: TGCAGCGTTGGAGGAGGGACAGACCCCTCTGGAAACACCATATATTTT.

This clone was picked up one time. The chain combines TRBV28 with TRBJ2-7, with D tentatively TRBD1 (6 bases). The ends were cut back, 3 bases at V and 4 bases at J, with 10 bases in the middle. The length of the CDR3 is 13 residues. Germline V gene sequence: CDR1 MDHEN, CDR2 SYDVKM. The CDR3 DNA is TGTGCCAGCAGTTTGCCTACAGGGTACGAGCAGTACTTC. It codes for CASSLPTGYEQYF. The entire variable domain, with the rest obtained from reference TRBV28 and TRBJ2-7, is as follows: DVKVTQSSRYLVKRTGEKVFLECVQDMDHENMFWYRQDPGLGLRLIYFSYDVKMKEKGDIPEGYSVSREKKERFSLILESASTNQTSMYLCASSLPTGYEQYFGPGTRLTVT.

The CDR3 DNA is TGCGCCAGCAGCCAAGCCCCCCCTAGCGGGACTTACTACAATGAGCAGTTCTTC. Its translation: CASSQAPPSGTYYNEQFF. The chain employs TRBV4-1 and TRBJ2-1, with 9 bases fitting TRBD2. The ends lost 1 base at V and 3 bases at J; junction bases unmatched: 10. Germline CDR1 and CDR2: MGHRA and YSYEKL. The length of the CDR3 is 18 residues.

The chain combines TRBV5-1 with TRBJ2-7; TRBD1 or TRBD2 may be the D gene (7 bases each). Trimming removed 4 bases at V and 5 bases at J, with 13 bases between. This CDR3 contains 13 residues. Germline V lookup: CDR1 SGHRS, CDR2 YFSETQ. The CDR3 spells CASSTQGGNEQYF. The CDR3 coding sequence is TGCGCCAGCAGCACCCAGGGGGGGAACGAGCAGTACTTC.

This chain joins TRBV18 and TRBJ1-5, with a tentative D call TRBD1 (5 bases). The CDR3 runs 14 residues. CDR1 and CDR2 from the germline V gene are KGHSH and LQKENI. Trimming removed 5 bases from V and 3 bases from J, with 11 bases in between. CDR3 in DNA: TGTGCCAGCTCAAGAGGGGCGATCAATCAGCCCCAGCATTTT. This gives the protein CASSRGAINQPQHF. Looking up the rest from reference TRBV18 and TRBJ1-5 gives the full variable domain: NAGVMQNPRHLVRRRGQEARLRCSPMKGHSHVYWYRQLPEEGLKFMVYLQKENIIDESGMPKERFSAEFPKEGPSILRIQQVVRGDSAAYFCASSRGAINQPQHFGDGTRLSIL.

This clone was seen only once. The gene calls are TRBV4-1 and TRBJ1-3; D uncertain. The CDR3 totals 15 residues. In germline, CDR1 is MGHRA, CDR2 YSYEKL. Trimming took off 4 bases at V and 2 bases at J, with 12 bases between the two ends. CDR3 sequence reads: CASSPTVAPGNTIYF. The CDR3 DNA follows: TGCGCCAGCAGCCCTACTGTGGCCCCTGGAAACACCATATATTTT.

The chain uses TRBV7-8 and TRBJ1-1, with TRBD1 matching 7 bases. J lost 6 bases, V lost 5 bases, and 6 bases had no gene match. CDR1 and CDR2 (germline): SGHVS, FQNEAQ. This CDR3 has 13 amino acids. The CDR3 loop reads CASSMTGWSEAFF. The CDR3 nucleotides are TGTGCCAGCAGCATGACAGGGTGGTCTGAAGCTTTCTTT. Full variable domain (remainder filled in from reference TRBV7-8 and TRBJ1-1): GAGVSQSPRYKVAKRGQDVALRCDPISGHVSLFWYQQALGQGPEFLTYFQNEAQLDKSGLPSDRFFAERPEGSVSTLKIQRTQQEDSAVYLCASSMTGWSEAFFGQGTRLTVV.

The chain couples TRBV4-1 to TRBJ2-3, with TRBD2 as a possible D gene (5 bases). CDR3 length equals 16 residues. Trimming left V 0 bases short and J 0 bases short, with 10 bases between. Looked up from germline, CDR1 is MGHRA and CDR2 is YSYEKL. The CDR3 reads CASSQEAGPSTDTQYF. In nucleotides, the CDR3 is TGCGCCAGCAGCCAAGAGGCGGGTCCGAGCACAGATACGCAGTATTTT.

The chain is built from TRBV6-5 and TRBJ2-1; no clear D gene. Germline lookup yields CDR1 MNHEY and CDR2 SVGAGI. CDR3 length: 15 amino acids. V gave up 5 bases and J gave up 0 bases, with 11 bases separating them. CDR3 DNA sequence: TGTGCCAGCAGTCCTACTAAGGGCTCCTACAATGAGCAGTTCTTC. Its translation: CASSPTKGSYNEQFF.

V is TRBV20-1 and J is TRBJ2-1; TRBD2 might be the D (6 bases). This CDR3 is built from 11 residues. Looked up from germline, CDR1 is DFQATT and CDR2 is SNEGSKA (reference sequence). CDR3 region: CRGGSGTEQFF. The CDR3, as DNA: TGCAGGGGGGGTAGCGGCACGGAGCAGTTCTTC.

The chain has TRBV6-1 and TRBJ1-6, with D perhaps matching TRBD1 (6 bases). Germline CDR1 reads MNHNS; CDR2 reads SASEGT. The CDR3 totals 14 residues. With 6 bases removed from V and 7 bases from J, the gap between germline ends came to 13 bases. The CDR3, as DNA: TGTGCCAGCAGGCGCGAAACAGGGAATTCACCCCTCCACTTT. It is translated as CASRRETGNSPLHF.

The CDR3 DNA follows: TGCGCCAGCAGCTTGAGCACCTACGAGCAGTACTTC. Translating it yields CASSLSTYEQYF. The rearrangement links TRBV5-1 to TRBJ2-7; no clear D gene. V dropped 1 base and J dropped 2 bases, with 4 bases sitting between them. This CDR3 contains 12 residues. Germline values: CDR1 SGHRS, CDR2 YFSETQ.

This chain's CDR3 is CASFPSGGQSQQYF. CDR3 bases: TGTGCCAGCTTCCCTTCCGGGGGGCAAAGCCAGCAGTACTTC. This chain joins TRBV18 and TRBJ2-7; perhaps TRBD2 as D (7 bases). Germline V lookup: CDR1 KGHSH, CDR2 LQKENI. The CDR3 runs to 14 residues. The V end lost 7 bases, the J end lost 8 bases, and 21 bases lay between the germline ends.